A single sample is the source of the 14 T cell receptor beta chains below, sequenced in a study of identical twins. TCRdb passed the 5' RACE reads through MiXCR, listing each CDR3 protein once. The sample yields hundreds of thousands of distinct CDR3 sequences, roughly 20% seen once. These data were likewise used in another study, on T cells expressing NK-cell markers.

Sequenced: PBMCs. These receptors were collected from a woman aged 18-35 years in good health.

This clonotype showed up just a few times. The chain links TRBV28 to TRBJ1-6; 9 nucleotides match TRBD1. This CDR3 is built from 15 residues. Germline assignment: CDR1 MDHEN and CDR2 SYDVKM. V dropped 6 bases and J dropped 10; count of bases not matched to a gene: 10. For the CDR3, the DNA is TGTGCCAGCAGCCCCCCCACAGGGGGCGGATCACCCCTCCACTTT. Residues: CASSPPTGGGSPLHF.

The CDR3, as DNA: TGTGCCAGCAGCTTCCTCGGGACAGGGTTTACTGATGAGCAGTTCTTC. Translation gives CASSFLGTGFTDEQFF. The chain has TRBV7-9 and TRBJ2-1; 9 positions agree with TRBD1. CDR1 SEHNR and CDR2 FQNEAQ come from the germline V gene (reference sequence). There are 16 residues in the CDR3. J lost 8 bases, V lost 3 bases, and 11 bases had no gene match.

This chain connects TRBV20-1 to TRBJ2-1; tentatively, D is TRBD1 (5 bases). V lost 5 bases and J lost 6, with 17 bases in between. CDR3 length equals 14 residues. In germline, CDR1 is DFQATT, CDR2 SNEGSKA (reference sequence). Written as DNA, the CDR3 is TGCAGTGCTGTCGACAGACGCTTTTTCAATGAGCAGTTCTTC. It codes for CSAVDRRFFNEQFF.

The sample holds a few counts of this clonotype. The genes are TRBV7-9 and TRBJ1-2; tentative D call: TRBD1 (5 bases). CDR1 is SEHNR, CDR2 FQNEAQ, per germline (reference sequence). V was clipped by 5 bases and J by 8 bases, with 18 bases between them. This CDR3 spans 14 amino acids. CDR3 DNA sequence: TGTGCCAGCAGCCCGGGACGGGATCTTGAGGGCTACACCTTC. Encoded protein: CASSPGRDLEGYTF.

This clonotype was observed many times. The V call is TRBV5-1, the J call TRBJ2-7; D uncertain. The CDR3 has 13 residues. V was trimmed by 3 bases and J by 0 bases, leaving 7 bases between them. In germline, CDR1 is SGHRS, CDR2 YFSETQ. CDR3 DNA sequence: TGCGCCAGCAGCTACGGAAACTCCTACGAGCAGTACTTC. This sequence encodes CASSYGNSYEQYF.

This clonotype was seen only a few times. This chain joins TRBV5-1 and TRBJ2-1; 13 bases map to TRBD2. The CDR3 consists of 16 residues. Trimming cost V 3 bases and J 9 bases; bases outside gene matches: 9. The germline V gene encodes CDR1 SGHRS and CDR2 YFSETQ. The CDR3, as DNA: TGCGCCAGCAGCTCCACCGGGGGACTAGCGGGGAGTGAGCAGTTCTTC. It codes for CASSSTGGLAGSEQFF.

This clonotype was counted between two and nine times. Here the CDR3 DNA reads TGCAGTGCCCTAGCACGCGGGAGGCGTACCGGAAATGAGCAGTTCTTC. This codes for CSALARGRRTGNEQFF. The rearrangement joins TRBV20-1 to TRBJ2-1; TRBD2 aligns across 8 bases. The trim removed 6 bases at V and 7 bases at J, leaving 17 bases unmatched. The CDR3 has 16 residues. Germline lookup yields CDR1 DFQATT and CDR2 SNEGSKA (reference sequence).

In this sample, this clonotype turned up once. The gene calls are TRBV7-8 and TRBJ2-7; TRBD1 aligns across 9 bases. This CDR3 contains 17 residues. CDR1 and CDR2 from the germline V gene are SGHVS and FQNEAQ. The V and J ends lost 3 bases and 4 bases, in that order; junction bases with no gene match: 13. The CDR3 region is CASSLGMSGQGFYEQYF. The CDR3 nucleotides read TGTGCCAGCAGCTTGGGAATGTCTGGACAGGGGTTTTACGAGCAGTACTTC.

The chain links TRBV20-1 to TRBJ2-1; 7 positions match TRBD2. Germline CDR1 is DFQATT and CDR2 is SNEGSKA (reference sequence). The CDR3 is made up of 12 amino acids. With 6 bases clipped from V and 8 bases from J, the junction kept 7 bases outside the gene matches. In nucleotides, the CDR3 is TGCAGTGCCCCGGCGGGGGTAGATGAGCAGTTCTTC. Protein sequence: CSAPAGVDEQFF.

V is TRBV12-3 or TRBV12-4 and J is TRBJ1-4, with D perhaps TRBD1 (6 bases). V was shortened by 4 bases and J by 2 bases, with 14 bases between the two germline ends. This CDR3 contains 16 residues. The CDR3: CASSSQGYPTNEKLFF. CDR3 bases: TGTGCCAGCAGTTCACAGGGATATCCCACTAATGAAAAACTGTTTTTT.

The CDR3 sequence: CASGKTGRGGPEQYF. CDR3 nucleotide sequence: TGTGCCAGCGGTAAGACGGGACGCGGAGGTCCCGAGCAGTACTTC. V and J are TRBV6-1 and TRBJ2-7; D may correspond to TRBD1 or TRBD2 (5 bases each). CDR3 length: 15 amino acids. V lost 8 bases and J lost 6, with 23 bases in between. Germline values: CDR1 MNHNS, CDR2 SASEGT.

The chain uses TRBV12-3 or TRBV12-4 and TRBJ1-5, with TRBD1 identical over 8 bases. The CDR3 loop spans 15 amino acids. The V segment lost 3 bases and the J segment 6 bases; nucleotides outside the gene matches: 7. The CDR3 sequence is CASSFFGQGGQPQHF. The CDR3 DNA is TGTGCCAGCAGTTTTTTTGGACAGGGTGGTCAGCCCCAGCATTTT.

In DNA, the CDR3 is TGTGCCAGCAGTGTCAGACAGGGGAATCAGCCCCAGCATTTT. It encodes CASSVRQGNQPQHF. The V call is TRBV2, the J call TRBJ1-5, with 8 bases matching TRBD1. This CDR3 has 14 amino acids. Looked up from germline, CDR1 is SNHLY and CDR2 is FYNNEI. V gave up 4 bases and J gave up 4 bases; unmatched junction bases: 3.

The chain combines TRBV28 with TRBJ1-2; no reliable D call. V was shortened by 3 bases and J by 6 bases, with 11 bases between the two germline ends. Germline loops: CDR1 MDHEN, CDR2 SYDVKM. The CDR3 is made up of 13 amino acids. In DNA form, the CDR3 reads TGTGCCAGCAGTTTGGGAGGGCCCGATGGCTACACCTTC. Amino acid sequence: CASSLGGPDGYTF.